This TCR beta chain was recovered during a study of blood T cell repertoires in COVID-19. The overall study: Samples came from the United States, Italy and Spain, spanning acute and convalescent COVID-19.

Per the original methods: Researchers report that nucleated cell counts were estimated from reference gene primer amplification. Repertoires were generated with immunoSEQ multiplex PCR, while TCRdb's copy carries only in-frame clones and drops some. D and trimming were read from the DNA, whereas the V and J calls and clone size are those reported in that table. The table records a few hundred thousand clones, approximately 83% of them present only once. With 5 bases clipped from V and 0 bases from J, the junction kept 5 bases outside the gene matches. The CDR3 covers 14 residues. The germline gives CDR1 GTSNPN, CDR2 SVGIG (reference sequence).

Sequencing was done on a sample of peripheral blood. The sequence came from a woman aged 65 to 85 with acute or convalescent COVID-19. V usage is TRBV30 and J usage is TRBJ2-7; 9 bases fit TRBD1. CDR3 protein: CAWGGQGNSYEQYF. DNA for the CDR3: TGTGCCTGGGGGGGACAGGGAAACTCCTACGAGCAGTACTTC.